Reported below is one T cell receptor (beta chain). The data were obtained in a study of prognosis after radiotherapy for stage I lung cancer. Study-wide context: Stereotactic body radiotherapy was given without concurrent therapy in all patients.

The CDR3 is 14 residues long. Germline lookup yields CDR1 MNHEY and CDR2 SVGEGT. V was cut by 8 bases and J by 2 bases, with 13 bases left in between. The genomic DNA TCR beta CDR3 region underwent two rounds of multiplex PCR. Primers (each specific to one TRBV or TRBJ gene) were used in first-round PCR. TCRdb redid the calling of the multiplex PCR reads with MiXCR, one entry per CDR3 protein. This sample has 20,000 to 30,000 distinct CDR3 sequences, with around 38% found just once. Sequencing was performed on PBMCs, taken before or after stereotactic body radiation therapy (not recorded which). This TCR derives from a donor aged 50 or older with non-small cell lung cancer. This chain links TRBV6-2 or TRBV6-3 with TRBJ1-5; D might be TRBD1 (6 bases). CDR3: CASQDRAGNQPQHF. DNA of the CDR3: TGTGCCAGCCAGGACAGAGCGGGCAATCAGCCCCAGCATTTT.